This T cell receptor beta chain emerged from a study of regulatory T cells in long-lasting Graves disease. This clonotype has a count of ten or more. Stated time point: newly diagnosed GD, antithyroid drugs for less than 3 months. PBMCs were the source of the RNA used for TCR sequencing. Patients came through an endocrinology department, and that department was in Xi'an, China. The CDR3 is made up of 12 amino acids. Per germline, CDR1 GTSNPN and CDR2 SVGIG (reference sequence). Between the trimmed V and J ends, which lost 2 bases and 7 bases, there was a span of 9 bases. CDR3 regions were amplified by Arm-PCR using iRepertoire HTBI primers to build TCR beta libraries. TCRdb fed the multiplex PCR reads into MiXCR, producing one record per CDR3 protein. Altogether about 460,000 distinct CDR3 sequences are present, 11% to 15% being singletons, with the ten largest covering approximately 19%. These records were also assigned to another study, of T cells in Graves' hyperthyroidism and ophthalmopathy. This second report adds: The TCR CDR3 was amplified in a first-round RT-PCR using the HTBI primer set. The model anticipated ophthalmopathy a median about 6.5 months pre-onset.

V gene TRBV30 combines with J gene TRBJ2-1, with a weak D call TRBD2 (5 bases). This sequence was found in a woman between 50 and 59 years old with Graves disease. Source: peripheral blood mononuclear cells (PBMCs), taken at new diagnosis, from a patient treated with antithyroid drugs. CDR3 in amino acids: CAWSSSPNEQFF. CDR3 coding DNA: TGTGCCTGGAGTTCTAGCCCGAATGAGCAGTTCTTC.